The source of this TCR beta chain is a study of vaccination and CD4 T cells after COVID-19. The treatment denotes: roughly ten-day PBMC culture with coronavirus spike peptide pools or control peptides (ViraFEST assay). Trimming stripped 3 bases from V and 4 bases from J, with 9 bases between. CDR3 size: 13 residues. Germline CDR1 reads SEHNR; CDR2 reads FQNEAQ (reference sequence). A note on this clonotype: The antigen is unknown.

With the Oncomine TCR Beta short-read assay, DNA from cultured CD4+ T cells was sequenced. In TCRdb, the PCR reads were re-called with MiXCR into one record per CDR3 protein. The sample holds about 14,000 distinct CDR3 sequences; approximately 30% are singletons and the top ten take roughly a third. The specimen was cultured CD4+ T cells from blood. V usage is TRBV7-9 and J usage is TRBJ1-1, with a possible D match to TRBD1 (5 bases). The receptor was derived from a human donor with COVID-19. This chain's CDR3 is CASSLGGSTEAFF. The CDR3 DNA is TGTGCCAGCAGCTTGGGGGGGAGCACTGAAGCTTTCTTT. Looking up the rest from reference TRBV7-9 and TRBJ1-1 gives the full variable domain: DTGVSQNPRHKITKRGQNVTFRCDPISEHNRLYWYRQTLGQGPEFLTYFQNEAQLEKSRLLSDRFSAERPKGSFSTLEIQRTEQGDSAMYLCASSLGGSTEAFFGQGTRLTVV.